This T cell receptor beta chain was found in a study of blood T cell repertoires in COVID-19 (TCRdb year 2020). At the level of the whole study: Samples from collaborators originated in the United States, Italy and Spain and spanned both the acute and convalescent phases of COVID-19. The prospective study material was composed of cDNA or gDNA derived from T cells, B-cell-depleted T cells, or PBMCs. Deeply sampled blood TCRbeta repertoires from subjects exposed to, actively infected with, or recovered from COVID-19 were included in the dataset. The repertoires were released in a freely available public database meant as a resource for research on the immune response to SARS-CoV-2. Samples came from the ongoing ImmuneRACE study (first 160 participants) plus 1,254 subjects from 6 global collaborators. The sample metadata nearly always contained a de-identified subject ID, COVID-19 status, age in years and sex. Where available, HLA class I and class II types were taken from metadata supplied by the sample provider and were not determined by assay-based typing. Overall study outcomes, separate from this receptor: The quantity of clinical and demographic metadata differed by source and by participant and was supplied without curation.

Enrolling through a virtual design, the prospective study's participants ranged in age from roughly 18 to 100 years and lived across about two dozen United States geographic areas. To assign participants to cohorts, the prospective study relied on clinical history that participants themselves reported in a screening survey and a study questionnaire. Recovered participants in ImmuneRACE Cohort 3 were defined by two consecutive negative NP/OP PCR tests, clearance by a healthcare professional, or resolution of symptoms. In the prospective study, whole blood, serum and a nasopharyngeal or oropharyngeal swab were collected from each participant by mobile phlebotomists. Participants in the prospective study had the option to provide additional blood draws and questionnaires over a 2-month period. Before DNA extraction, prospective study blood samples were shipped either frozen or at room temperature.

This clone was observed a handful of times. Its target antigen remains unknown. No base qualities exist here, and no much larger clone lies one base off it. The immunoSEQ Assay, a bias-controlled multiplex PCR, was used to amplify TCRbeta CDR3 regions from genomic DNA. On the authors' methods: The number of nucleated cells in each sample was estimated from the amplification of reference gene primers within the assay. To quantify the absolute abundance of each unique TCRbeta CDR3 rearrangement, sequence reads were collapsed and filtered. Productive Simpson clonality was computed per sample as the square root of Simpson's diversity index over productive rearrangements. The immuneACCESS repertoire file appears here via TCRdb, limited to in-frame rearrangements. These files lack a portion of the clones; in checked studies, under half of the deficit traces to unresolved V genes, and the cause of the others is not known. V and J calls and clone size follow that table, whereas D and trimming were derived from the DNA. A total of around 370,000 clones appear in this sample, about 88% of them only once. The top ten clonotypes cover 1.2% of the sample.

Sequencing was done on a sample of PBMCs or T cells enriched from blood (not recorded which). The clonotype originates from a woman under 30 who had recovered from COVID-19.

The CDR3 is CAWSYGELFF. The DNA sequence follows: TGTGCCTGGAGTTACGGGGAGCTGTTTTTT. Recombination linked TRBV30 to TRBJ2-2, with an unclear D gene assignment. The CDR3 has 10 amino acids, counting the end cysteine and phenylalanine. The kept DNA is CDR3 alone, 30 bases in frame from the first base. V and J are truncated by 2 bases and 7 bases respectively, leaving an intervening sequence of 2 bases. CDR1 is given as GTSNPN and CDR2 as SVGIG, both from the germline V gene (reference sequence).